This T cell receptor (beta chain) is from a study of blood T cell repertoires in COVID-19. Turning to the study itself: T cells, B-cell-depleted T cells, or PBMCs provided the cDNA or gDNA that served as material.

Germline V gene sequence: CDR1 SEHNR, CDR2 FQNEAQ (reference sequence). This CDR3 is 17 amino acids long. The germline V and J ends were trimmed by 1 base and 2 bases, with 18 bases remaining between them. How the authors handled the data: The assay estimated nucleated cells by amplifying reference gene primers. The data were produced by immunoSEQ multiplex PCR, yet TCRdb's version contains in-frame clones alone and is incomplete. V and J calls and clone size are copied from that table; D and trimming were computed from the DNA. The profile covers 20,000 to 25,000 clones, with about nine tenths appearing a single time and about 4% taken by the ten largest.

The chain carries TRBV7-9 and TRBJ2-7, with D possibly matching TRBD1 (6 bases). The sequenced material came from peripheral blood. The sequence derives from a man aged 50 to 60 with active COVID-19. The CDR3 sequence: CASSLGTGRGIAYEQYF. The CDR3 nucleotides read TGTGCCAGCAGCTTAGGGACGGGCAGGGGTATCGCCTACGAGCAGTACTTC.